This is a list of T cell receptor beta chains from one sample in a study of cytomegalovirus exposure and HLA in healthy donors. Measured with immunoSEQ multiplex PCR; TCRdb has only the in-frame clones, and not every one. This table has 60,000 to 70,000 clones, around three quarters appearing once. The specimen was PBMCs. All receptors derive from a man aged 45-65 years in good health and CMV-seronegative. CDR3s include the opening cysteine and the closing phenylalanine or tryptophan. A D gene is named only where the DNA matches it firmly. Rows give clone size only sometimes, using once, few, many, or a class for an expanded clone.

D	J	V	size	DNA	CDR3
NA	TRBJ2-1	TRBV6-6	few	TGTGCCAGCAGCCTTACAGCAGCCTCCTACAATGAGCAGTTCTTC	CASSLTAASYNEQFF
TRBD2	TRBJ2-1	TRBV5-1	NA	TGCGCCAGCAGCTCACTAGCGGGAGGGAACAATGAGCAGTTCTTC	CASSSLAGGNNEQFF
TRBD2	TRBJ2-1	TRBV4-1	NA	TGCGCCAGCAGCCAAGAGGTACTAGCGGGGGGGTTTGAGCAGTTCTTC	CASSQEVLAGGFEQFF
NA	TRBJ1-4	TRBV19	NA	TGTGCCAGTAGTAGACGAGAGGGAAATGAAAAACTGTTTTTT	CASSRREGNEKLFF
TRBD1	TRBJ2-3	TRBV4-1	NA	TGCGCCAGCAGCCTCAGGGGGCTTGGCACAGATACGCAGTATTTT	CASSLRGLGTDTQYF
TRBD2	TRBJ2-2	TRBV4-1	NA	TGCGCCAGCAGCCAAGGGTTGACTAGCGCCGGGGGCGGGGAGCTGTTTTTT	CASSQGLTSAGGGELFF
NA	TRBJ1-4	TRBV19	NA	TGTGCCAGTACCATTTCCTCTGCGGATAGGGAAAAACTGTTTTTT	CASTISSADREKLFF
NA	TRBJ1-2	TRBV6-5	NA	TGTGCCAGCAGTCAACTACGAGCCGATGGCTACGCCTTC	CASSQLRADGYAF
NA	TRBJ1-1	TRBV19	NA	TGTGCCAGTAGTGCGGGATTGAACACTGAAGCTTTCTTT	CASSAGLNTEAFF
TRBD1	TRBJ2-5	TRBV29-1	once	TGCAGCGTGGAAAGGACAGGGGGTAGGAAGACCCAGTACTTC	CSVERTGGRKTQYF
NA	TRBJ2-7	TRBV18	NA	TGTGCCAGCTCACCACGACTAACTGAGGAGCAGTACTTC	CASSPRLTEEQYF
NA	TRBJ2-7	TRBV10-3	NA	TGTGCCATCAGTACCTTAAAGCGGGACACCTACGAGCAGTACTTC	CAISTLKRDTYEQYF
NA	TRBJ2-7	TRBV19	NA	TGTGCCACCGGAATCAGGGTCGAGCAGTACTTC	CATGIRVEQYF
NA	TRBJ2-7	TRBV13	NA	TGTGCCAGCAGCTTAAAGACGGGAGTGCGCGAGCAGTACTTC	CASSLKTGVREQYF
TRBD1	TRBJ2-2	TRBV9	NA	TGTGCCAGCAGCTCCGGGGACAGGGGGCGGACCGGGGAGCTGTTTTTT	CASSSGDRGRTGELFF
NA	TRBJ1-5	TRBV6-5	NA	TGTGCCAGCAGTTATCATTCACAGGGAAATCAGCCCCAGCATTTT	CASSYHSQGNQPQHF
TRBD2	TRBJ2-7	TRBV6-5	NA	TGTGCCAGCGGATTTCGACTAGCGCCGACCTACGAGCAGTACTTC	CASGFRLAPTYEQYF
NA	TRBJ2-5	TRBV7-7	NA	TGTGCTAGCAGCGCCCGAGGGATCCAAGAGACCCAGTACTTC	CASSARGIQETQYF
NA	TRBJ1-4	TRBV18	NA	TGTGCCAGCTCCCTAAACCTCCGGGACTTTCAAGAAAAACTGTTTTTT	CASSLNLRDFQEKLFF
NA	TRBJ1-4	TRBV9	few	TGTGCCAGCAGCGCAGGTGGCCTGTATGAAAAACTGTTTTTT	CASSAGGLYEKLFF
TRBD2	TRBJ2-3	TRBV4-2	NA	TGTGCCAGCAGCGGACGGACTAGCGGGGACACAGATACGCAGTATTTT	CASSGRTSGDTDTQYF
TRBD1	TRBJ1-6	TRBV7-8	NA	TGTGCCAGCAGCTTAGCACAGGGGGCTTCACCCCTCCACTTT	CASSLAQGASPLHF
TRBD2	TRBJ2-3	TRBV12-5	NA	TGTGCTAGTGGTTTGTCTGGAGGGGCGGGAGTAGTGCAGTATTTT	CASGLSGGAGVVQYF
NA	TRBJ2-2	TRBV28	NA	TGTGCCAGCAGTTTACGACTGAACACCGGGGAGCTGTTTTTT	CASSLRLNTGELFF
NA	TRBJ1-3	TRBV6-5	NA	TGTGCCAGCAGTTTAACAGACCTTTCGAACACCATATATTTT	CASSLTDLSNTIYF
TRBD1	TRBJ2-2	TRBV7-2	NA	TGTGCCAGCAGCTTATGGCCCAGGGGGAAGACCGGGGAGCTGTTTTTT	CASSLWPRGKTGELFF